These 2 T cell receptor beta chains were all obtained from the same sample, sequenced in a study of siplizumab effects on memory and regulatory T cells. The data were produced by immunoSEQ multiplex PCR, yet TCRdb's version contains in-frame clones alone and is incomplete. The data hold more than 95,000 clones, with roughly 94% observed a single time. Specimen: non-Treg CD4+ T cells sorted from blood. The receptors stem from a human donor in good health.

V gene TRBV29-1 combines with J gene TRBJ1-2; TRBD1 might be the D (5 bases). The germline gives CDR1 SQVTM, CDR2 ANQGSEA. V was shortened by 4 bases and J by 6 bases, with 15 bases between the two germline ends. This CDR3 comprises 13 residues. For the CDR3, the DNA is TGCAGCGTTGGTAGAGGGGAACTAAATGGCTACACCTTC. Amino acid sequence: CSVGRGELNGYTF.

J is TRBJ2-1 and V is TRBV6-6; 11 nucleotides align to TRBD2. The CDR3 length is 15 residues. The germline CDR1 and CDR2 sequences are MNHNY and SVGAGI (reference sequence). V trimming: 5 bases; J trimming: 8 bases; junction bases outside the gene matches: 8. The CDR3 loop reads CASSQLAGGQYEQFF. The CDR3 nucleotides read TGTGCCAGCAGTCAGCTAGCGGGGGGTCAGTATGAGCAGTTCTTC.